The rows below give T cell receptor beta chains drawn from one sample of a study of blood T cell repertoires in COVID-19. TCRdb's copy holds only in-frame clones and misses some; the assay was immunoSEQ multiplex PCR. The sample has some 320,000 clones; 80% to 90% are singletons. Sequencing was done on a sample of PBMCs or T cells enriched from blood (not recorded which). These receptors were collected from a woman under 40 who had recovered from COVID-19. Both conserved end residues are part of each CDR3.

v_gene: TRBV27
CDR3aa: CASSATGWGIQETQYF

v_gene: TRBV18
CDR3aa: CASSQALITGNTIYF

v_gene: TRBV12-5
CDR3aa: CASGLPNRGGNYGYTF

v_gene: TRBV2
CDR3aa: CASSPLSRQGSGANVLTF

v_gene: TRBV6-1
CDR3aa: CASSDFLGTGRSSGNTIYF

v_gene: TRBV2
CDR3aa: CASRAGLIAKNIQYF

v_gene: TRBV15
CDR3aa: CATSAYRVGTEAFF

v_gene: TRBV7-6
CDR3aa: CASSPRLAGGLSYNEQFF

v_gene: TRBV4-2
CDR3aa: CASSQVTSGADTQYF

v_gene: TRBV3-1/TRBV3-2
CDR3aa: CASKRGTYNEQFF

v_gene: TRBV21-1
CDR3aa: CASSTLGEQYF

v_gene: TRBV4-2
CDR3aa: CASSQSGGSDQPQHF

v_gene: TRBV19
CDR3aa: CASSRDLGTGSNTGELFF

v_gene: TRBV6-1
CDR3aa: CASSEGTAGQPQHF

v_gene: TRBV11-2
CDR3aa: CASSLGLRAEGTEAFF

v_gene: TRBV29-1
CDR3aa: CSVRDSLSYEQYF